Listed here are 7 T cell receptor beta chains from one sample, sequenced in a study of T cells in Graves' hyperthyroidism and ophthalmopathy (dated by TCRdb to the late 2010s). The library came from multiplex PCR. TCRdb shows the sequencer as Illumina HiSeq 2000. Amplification of TCR beta CDR3 regions was carried out from RNA transcripts. For the first round of RT-PCR on the TCR CDR3, the HTBI primer set was used together with the Qiagen OneStep RT-PCR kit. TCRdb's own reprocessing of the public reads used fastp at Q25 and MiXCR and kept productive beta chains. Each record represents a unique CDR3 protein, reported with the most common genes and DNA among its rows. Within this sample are around 350,000 distinct CDR3 sequences, with around 15% of them counted one time only. Clones ranked in the top ten supply roughly a fifth of the sample. What was sequenced was blood. These TCRs come from a woman in her sixties with Graves' ophthalmopathy.

This clonotype appeared many times. V gene TRBV18 combines with J gene TRBJ2-7; 8 bases map to TRBD2. CDR3 length: 16 residues. Germline V gene sequence: CDR1 KGHSH, CDR2 LQKENI. Trimming cost V 3 bases and J 5 bases; bases outside gene matches: 12. The CDR3 loop reads CASSPRPGTSFNEQYF. CDR3 DNA sequence: TGTGCCAGCTCACCTAGACCCGGGACTAGTTTCAACGAGCAGTACTTC.

The chain couples TRBV20-1 to TRBJ2-3; TRBD2 aligns across 14 bases. Germline CDR1 DFQATT, CDR2 SNEGSKA (reference sequence). The CDR3 contains 16 residues. J was trimmed by 5 bases and V by 3 bases; bases with no gene match: 7. The CDR3 reads CSASLPGTSGRDTQYF. DNA of the CDR3: TGCAGTGCTAGCCTACCCGGGACTAGCGGGAGAGATACGCAGTATTTT.

This clonotype appeared a few times. The rearrangement joins TRBV7-2 to TRBJ1-3, with D perhaps TRBD1 (5 bases). Trimming removed 2 bases at V and 2 bases at J, with 13 bases between. CDR1 is SGHTA, CDR2 FQGNSA, per germline. The CDR3 has 16 residues. CDR3 in DNA: TGTGCCAGCAGCTTATCTGGCAGGGCTGCTGGAAACACCATATATTTT. Translated, it gives CASSLSGRAAGNTIYF.

This clonotype has ten or more counts. CDR3 nucleotides: TGCAGTGCTATGGGGTCTGGAAACACCATATATTTT. Its translation is CSAMGSGNTIYF. This rearrangement joins TRBV20-1 to TRBJ1-3, with D uncertain. Trimming took 4 bases from V and 1 from J, leaving 5 bases between them. The CDR3 extends over 12 amino acids. Germline V gene lookup returns CDR1 DFQATT and CDR2 SNEGSKA (reference sequence).

This chain uses TRBV5-6 with TRBJ2-5; either TRBD1 or TRBD2 may supply D (7 bases each). V lost 4 bases and J 1 base, leaving 14 bases between the germline ends. This CDR3 region has 15 residues. The V gene's germline CDR1 is SGHDT and CDR2 YYEEEE. This CDR3 reads CASSPGGGFQETQYF. CDR3 coding DNA: TGTGCCAGCAGCCCAGGGGGGGGATTCCAAGAGACCCAGTACTTC.

The rearrangement links TRBV19 to TRBJ2-3, with D tentatively TRBD1 or TRBD2 (5 bases each). Germline assignment: CDR1 LNHDA and CDR2 SQIVND (reference sequence). The CDR3 has 14 amino acids. V was cut by 7 bases and J by 1 base, with 12 bases left in between. Here the CDR3 DNA reads TGTGCCAGTATTGGGACGTCCGGCACAGATACGCAGTATTTT. This sequence encodes CASIGTSGTDTQYF.

This clonotype was detected many times. The V and J genes are TRBV2 and TRBJ2-7; weak D call: TRBD1 (6 bases). The germline gives CDR1 SNHLY, CDR2 FYNNEI. The CDR3 loop spans 13 amino acids. Trimming left V 8 bases short and J 3 bases short, with 14 bases between. The CDR3 sequence: CASYRDPNYEQYF. The CDR3 DNA sequence: TGTGCCAGCTACAGGGACCCCAACTACGAGCAGTACTTC.